What follows are 23 T cell receptor beta chains derived from one specimen sequenced in a study of T cell repertoires in cytomegalovirus infection. One entry per CDR3 protein results from TCRdb running MiXCR on the reads. The table has 650,000 to 900,000 distinct CDR3 sequences, around 29% seen once. These receptors' antigens are unknown. The sequences come from cultured CD8+ T cells from PBMCs, collected from culture after CMV antigen stimulation. Receptors were obtained from a human donor in good health (CMV status not recorded). Some clones in this sample may be carry-over from other donors' samples.

The chain links TRBV5-4 to TRBJ2-3; no reliable D call. Germline CDR1 reads SGHNT; CDR2 reads YYREEE (reference sequence). V lost 4 bases to trimming and J lost 0 bases, with 15 bases between them. CDR3 size: 16 residues. CDR3 amino acids: CASSIPDDWSTDTQYF. The DNA for the CDR3 is TGTGCCAGCAGCATTCCGGACGACTGGAGCACAGATACGCAGTATTTT.

There are a few counts of this clonotype. This rearrangement joins TRBV7-3 to TRBJ2-1; D tentatively reads TRBD1 or TRBD2 (5 bases each). Looked up from germline, CDR1 is SGHTA and CDR2 is FQGTGA. The CDR3 sequence is 15 residues long. The V and J ends lost 0 bases and 6 bases respectively, with 12 bases between them. CDR3: CASSLTDGARNEQFF. The CDR3 DNA reads as TGTGCCAGCAGCTTAACAGACGGGGCCCGCAATGAGCAGTTCTTC.

This clonotype showed up just a few times. The V call is TRBV29-1, the J call TRBJ1-1; a weak D match, TRBD1 (5 bases). The CDR3 consists of 13 residues. Trimming shortened V by 1 base and J by 1 base, and 7 bases separated the two germline ends. Looked up from germline, CDR1 is SQVTM and CDR2 is ANQGSEA. In nucleotides, the CDR3 is TGCAGCGTTGAAGGGGGGGGGAACACTGAAGCTTTCTTT. It codes for CSVEGGGNTEAFF.

This clonotype was picked up one time. The gene calls are TRBV29-1 and TRBJ2-1; 8 bases agree with TRBD1. Trimming at V came to 7 bases and at J to 6 bases, leaving 8 bases not matched to a gene. The length of the CDR3 is 13 residues. CDR1 SQVTM and CDR2 ANQGSEA come from the germline V gene. This chain's CDR3 is CSADRGWFNEQFF. The CDR3 DNA follows: TGCAGCGCCGACAGGGGTTGGTTCAATGAGCAGTTCTTC.

As to this clonotype: The germline gene is not matched at one end of the junction; a read error may be the cause. V and J are TRBV5-6 and TRBJ1-2; 12 bases are a match to TRBD1. The CDR3 consists of 16 residues. Germline lookup yields CDR1 SGHDT and CDR2 YYEEEE. CDR3 amino acids: CASSLEGTGGNYGFTF. The CDR3 DNA follows: TGTGCCAGCAGCTTGGAGGGGACAGGGGGCAACTATGGCTTCACCTTC.

The V and J genes are TRBV12-3 or TRBV12-4 and TRBJ1-6; TRBD1 aligns across 12 bases. V lost 3 bases and J lost 8; bases outside the gene matches: 17. This CDR3 region has 20 residues. In nucleotides, the CDR3 is TGTGCCAGCAGTTTTAGGCTTGCGGATGGGGACAGGGGGCTTGATTCACCCCTCCACTTT. Its translation is CASSFRLADGDRGLDSPLHF.

The CDR3 reads CASGSSPQPNYGYTF. CDR3 DNA: TGTGCCAGCGGGTCGAGTCCTCAGCCTAACTATGGCTACACCTTC. The J gene is TRBJ1-2, the V gene TRBV7-9; no definite D call. With 8 bases removed from V and 0 bases from J, the gap between germline ends came to 16 bases. The germline gives CDR1 SEHNR, CDR2 FQNEAQ (reference sequence). The length of the CDR3 is 15 residues.

The rearrangement uses TRBV5-1 and TRBJ2-1; D assignment may be TRBD1 or TRBD2 (7 bases each). Germline CDR1 SGHRS, CDR2 YFSETQ. V lost 0 bases to trimming and J lost 8 bases, with 15 bases between them. The CDR3 runs to 15 residues. CDR3 in DNA: TGCGCCAGCAGCTTGGGGCAGGGGGGGATCGATGAGCAGTTCTTC. This gives the protein CASSLGQGGIDEQFF.

The chain links TRBV7-9 to TRBJ2-5, with 7 positions matching TRBD1. This CDR3 spans 16 amino acids. Trimming at V came to 4 bases and at J to 5 bases, leaving 13 bases not matched to a gene. Germline CDR1 is SEHNR and CDR2 is FQNEAQ (reference sequence). The CDR3 DNA follows: TGTGCCAGCAGCTCAAGGACAGGCTCCAGGGATGAGACCCAGTACTTC. Translated: CASSSRTGSRDETQYF.

The CDR3 sequence is CASSARLAGGSSYNEQFF. As DNA, the CDR3 is TGTGCCAGCAGTGCACGGCTAGCGGGGGGAAGCTCCTACAATGAGCAGTTCTTC. The genes are TRBV2 and TRBJ2-1; TRBD2 matches 11 bases. The CDR3 has 18 amino acids. V trimming: 4 bases; J trimming: 0 bases; junction bases outside the gene matches: 8. Germline lookup yields CDR1 SNHLY and CDR2 FYNNEI.

This clonotype was seen only a few times. This chain joins TRBV15 and TRBJ1-5; maybe TRBD1 (6 bases). CDR3 length: 15 amino acids. Looked up from germline, CDR1 is LNHNV and CDR2 is YYDKDF (reference sequence). Trimming shortened V by 1 base and J by 0 bases, and 7 bases separated the two germline ends. The CDR3 here is CATSRGRGSNQPQHF. In nucleotides, the CDR3 is TGTGCCACCAGCAGAGGCAGGGGTAGCAATCAGCCCCAGCATTTT.

This clonotype was picked up many times. The rearrangement links TRBV7-9 to TRBJ2-7; 11 nucleotides line up with TRBD1. Germline CDR1 is SEHNR and CDR2 is FQNEAQ (reference sequence). The CDR3 covers 13 residues. V shed 5 bases and J 6 bases; nucleotides not matched to a gene: 3. The DNA for the CDR3 is TGTGCCAGCAGCCGAGGACAGGGGGCCGAGCAGTACGTC. This translates into CASSRGQGAEQYV.

This clonotype was recorded a few times. The V gene is TRBV20-1, the J gene TRBJ1-2; 9 nucleotides align to TRBD1. The CDR3 runs to 13 residues. Germline V gene sequence: CDR1 DFQATT, CDR2 SNEGSKA (reference sequence). The V and J ends lost 6 bases and 6 bases, in that order; junction bases with no gene match: 8. DNA for the CDR3: TGCAGTGCGTACCCCGGGACAGGGCATGGCTACACCTTC. It is translated as CSAYPGTGHGYTF.

This chain uses TRBV9 with TRBJ1-2, with 9 bases aligning to TRBD1. Germline loops: CDR1 SGDLS, CDR2 YYNGEE. Trimming at V came to 3 bases and at J to 5 bases, leaving 11 bases not matched to a gene. This CDR3 has 16 residues. The CDR3 reads CASSDRDRVLRYGYTF. CDR3 coding DNA: TGTGCCAGCAGCGACCGGGACAGGGTCCTGCGATATGGCTACACCTTC.

The CDR3 DNA is TGTGCCAGTAACTATCGGGACCGCCTCTACTATGGCTACACCTTC. Its protein product is CASNYRDRLYYGYTF. This chain uses TRBV19 with TRBJ1-2; perhaps TRBD1 as D (5 bases). In germline, CDR1 is LNHDA, CDR2 SQIVND (reference sequence). Trimming took off 7 bases at V and 3 bases at J, with 18 bases between the two ends. This CDR3 has 15 residues.

This clonotype was observed a few times. V and J are TRBV4-3 and TRBJ1-2, with D perhaps TRBD1 (5 bases). V was shortened by 4 bases and J by 6 bases, with 18 bases between the two germline ends. CDR3 size: 15 residues. Germline V gene lookup returns CDR1 LGHNA and CDR2 YSLEER. This chain's CDR3 is CASSPAGAGQDGYTF. The CDR3 DNA is TGCGCCAGCAGCCCCGCGGGTGCGGGGCAGGATGGCTACACCTTC.

This clonotype was detected only a few times. The CDR3 sequence is CASESGTPLEQYV. The CDR3 coding sequence is TGTGCCAGCGAATCCGGGACACCTCTCGAGCAGTACGTC. The gene calls are TRBV7-2 and TRBJ2-7; D perhaps matches TRBD1 (6 bases). The CDR3 totals 13 residues. Germline-derived CDR1 and CDR2 are SGHTA and FQGNSA. V lost 8 bases and J lost 6, with 17 bases in between.

The J gene is TRBJ2-1, the V gene TRBV11-2; 9 nucleotides agree with TRBD2. The CDR3 is made up of 15 amino acids. CDR1 is SGHAT and CDR2 is FQNNGV in the germline V gene. The J segment lost 6 bases and the V segment lost 7 bases, leaving 10 bases of the junction unmatched. CDR3 in amino acids: CASNPAGLAGNEQFF. CDR3 DNA sequence: TGTGCCAGCAATCCAGCGGGACTAGCAGGCAATGAGCAGTTCTTC.

The chain carries TRBV5-4 and TRBJ1-2; weak D call: TRBD1 (5 bases). CDR1 SGHNT and CDR2 YYREEE come from the germline V gene (reference sequence). Between the trimmed V and J ends, which lost 5 bases and 7 bases, there was a span of 15 bases. The CDR3 sequence is 13 residues long. This chain's CDR3 is CASSINGALGYTF. For the CDR3, the DNA is TGTGCCAGCAGTATAAACGGGGCGCTTGGCTACACCTTC.

Only a few counts were recorded for this clonotype. The junction does not match germline at one end; this may be a read error. The chain employs TRBV3-1 and TRBJ2-1, with TRBD2 matching over 8 bases. CDR3 length equals 14 residues. CDR1 and CDR2 (germline): LGHDT, YNNKEL (reference sequence). CDR3 sequence (DNA): TGTGCCAGCAGCCACAGCTCAAAGGGACTAGTCCTCATCTTC. Translating gives CASSHSSKGLVLIF.

This clonotype has more than one count but fewer than ten. The chain combines TRBV12-3 or TRBV12-4 with TRBJ1-5; no reliable D call. V shed 3 bases and J shed 6 bases, with 9 bases lying between them. CDR3 size: 13 residues. The CDR3 DNA is TGTGCCAGCAGTTTTAACAGCCCTCAGCCCCAGCATTTT. Its translation: CASSFNSPQPQHF.

On this clonotype: A much larger clonotype is one base distant, so this may be a read error. V and J are TRBV7-6 and TRBJ2-5; no clear D gene. V shed 5 bases and J shed 4 bases, with 14 bases lying between them. The length of the CDR3 is 14 residues. Germline V gives CDR1 SGHVS, CDR2 FNYEAQ. This CDR3 is CASSIQPSTETQYF. CDR3 in DNA: TGTGCCAGCAGCATACAGCCCTCCACAGAGACCCAGTACTTC.

This clonotype was counted only a few times. The chain joins TRBV15 to TRBJ2-5; tentatively, D is TRBD2 (5 bases). V lost 0 bases to trimming and J lost 5 bases, with 10 bases between them. This CDR3 region has 14 residues. Germline lookup yields CDR1 LNHNV and CDR2 YYDKDF (reference sequence). In nucleotides, the CDR3 is TGTGCCACCAGCAGAGAAGAGGGTTGGGAGACCCAGTACTTC. As protein: CATSREEGWETQYF.